This T cell receptor beta chain was obtained from a study of cytomegalovirus exposure and HLA in healthy donors (dated by TCRdb to about 2017). General notes on the study: An earlier analysis of some 500 of the donors reported about 290 Gb of sequence data and some 100 million unique TCR beta sequences from about 200 million T cells. A later genetic analysis took genome-wide SNP genotypes for about 60% of the roughly 670 donors and used that subset as a discovery cohort. HLA typing included class I and class II loci at four-digit resolution. In the later analysis, no new phenotypic data were used to find candidate immune exposures; instead, reliance was placed on TCR beta sequences and their occurrence across donors. To predict cytomegalovirus infection status, the study combined high-throughput TCR immunosequencing, statistical association of individual TCRs with disease status, and machine learning. The aim of the study was to test whether cataloging public T cell receptors could identify signatures of past pathogen exposure. To study patterns of TCR occurrence, a later analysis re-analyzed previously published TCR beta repertoires from just over 650 donors and added high-resolution HLA genotyping. The T cell repertoires of around 670 subjects were profiled by immunosequencing and related to cytomegalovirus serostatus. An early release covering roughly 600 HLA-typed donors comprised roughly 300 gigabases of sequencing data and 65 million to 100 million unique TCR sequences. Every discovery cohort repertoire had been produced on one sequencing platform. Among roughly 370 genotyped donors of the cohort, an average of around 240,000 unique TCR beta nucleotide sequences were sequenced per donor, roughly 20% of them non-productive. In addition to the first cohort of 650 to 750 subjects, a separate validation cohort of under 150 different subjects was used. Donor age, sex, ethnicity and CMV serostatus were compiled alongside the repertoire data. An earlier analysis of 500 to 750 of the donors applied high-throughput TCR beta sequencing to assess whether each TCR beta V gene segment acted as functional or pseudogenic. The genetic ancestry cluster associated with self-reported Caucasian donors included 81% of the approximately 410 genotyped donors. The number of donors typed differed by locus, with roughly 629-640 for A, B, C, DRB1 and DQB1, roughly 550 for DQA1, 600 to 610 for DPA1, and approximately 470 for DPB1. Because of strong linkage in the cohort, roughly five DR-DQ haplotypes were treated as single units for association and clustering.

The cohort comprised 550 to 700 healthy bone marrow donors. Cohort members were all nominally healthy when sampled, although unrecorded immune exposures were likely present. The donor tested CMV seropositive, placing the donor among the 250 to 350 seropositive members of the cohort. Every donor gave a peripheral blood sample, and the peripheral blood mononuclear cells from that sample were used for TCR beta sequencing. The Qiagen DNeasy Blood Extraction Kit was used to extract genomic DNA from the blood cell samples. This clone was recorded once. Its antigen remains unidentified. Base qualities are not provided; no much larger clone lies one nucleotide away. Based on the germline V gene, the CDR1 and CDR2 sequences are SGDLS and YYNGEE. From its cysteine to its phenylalanine, the CDR3 spans 13 amino acids. Solely the CDR3 DNA is kept, with 39 bases framed from the first base. The V end loses 3 bases and the J end loses 8 bases, and a stretch of 11 bases separates them.

Findings and caveats that apply to the study as a whole: In vitro tests confirmed that a few of the cytomegalovirus-associated TCR beta chains recognize cytomegalovirus antigens. A later analysis found that HLA-associated TCR beta chains were more clonally expanded and had lower generation probabilities than equally common non-associated chains. The classifier was reported to diagnose cytomegalovirus status with high specificity and sensitivity in both the original cohort and the validation cohort. Strong co-occurrence of HLA alleles, especially DR and DQ, made assigning TCR associations to individual alleles difficult. Across donors, most TCR sequences were observed very rarely, whereas some public TCRs were present in many individuals. The cohort was sequenced for TCR beta chains only, and without alpha or paired-chain data the features that could be detected were limited. An association between a missense DCLRE1C variant and V-gene and J-gene trimming of TCR beta chains was found in a later genetic analysis and replicated in an independent cohort. Correlated functional status among segregating V segments might be attributable to linkage disequilibrium, but an unknown experimental factor could not be ruled out. CMV serostatus was the only immune exposure information available for the cohort. At a false discovery rate of 0.05, a later analysis linked around 15,000 TCR beta sequences to specific HLA alleles. In a later analysis, most CMV-associated TCR beta chains were found to appear HLA-restricted, with HLA associations seemingly driven largely by CMV exposure. The presence/absence analyses assumed that sequencing depth was roughly uniform across donors, and that assumption may not be true. A further reported finding was that TCR beta sequences accurately predicted the HLA-A and HLA-B alleles for most subjects in the first cohort. A cluster of highly shared sequence variants was judged likely to be a technical artifact of the sequencing pipeline. In a later analysis, several top co-occurrence clusters were reported to appear linked to parvovirus B19, influenza, CMV and Epstein-Barr virus. In the study, some 180 TCR beta chains were listed as associated with cytomegalovirus. The 87-base-pair reads could not distinguish some IMGT-functional V segments, including TRBV6-2 and TRBV6-3, so those segments were excluded. According to the authors, the approach could potentially be generalized to other disease states and immunological phenotypes. A later analysis found that TCR association rates varied across HLA loci, with DRB1 alleles showing the most associated TCRs and HLA-C alleles the fewest. A later genetic analysis reported fewer N-insertions in productive TCRs among donors in an Asian-associated ancestry cluster than the roughly 640-donor mean. Because HLA typing was missing for some donors at each locus, association tests included only the typed subset. Because counts were too low, seventeen rarely observed V segments, including chromosome 9 orphons, were left out of the earlier analysis of some 640 of the donors. An earlier analysis of 587 of the donors showed that most TCR beta V segments appeared in productive rearrangements either about 87% or about 30% of the time, which broadly matched IMGT annotations.

The library relied on the immunoSEQ multiplex PCR assay. A mixture of 60 forward primers for TCR Vbeta segments and 13 reverse primers for TCR Jbeta segments was used in the multiplex PCR. The CDR3 region of rearranged TCR beta genes was amplified from genomic DNA with a multiplex PCR assay. Amplified TCR beta libraries were sequenced as 87-base-pair reads on the Illumina HiSeq System. The authors' analysis ran thus. A later analysis counted about 76 million unique TCR beta chains across the 650 to 700 repertoires, and about 10 million of these chains were shared by at least two donors. A nearest-neighbor algorithm error-corrected the raw reads and collapsed the reads into unique sequences, merging closely related sequences to remove PCR and sequencing errors. To assign V, D and J gene segments, CDR3 sequences were aligned to IMGT reference sequences. For a sequence to be retained, a match of at least six nucleotides to both a V gene segment and a J gene segment was required. A rearrangement was called productive if the CDR3 had no stop codons and remained in frame with V and J, and every other rearrangement was called non-productive. Following IMGT convention, CDR3 was defined as the stretch from the second conserved V-encoded cysteine up to the conserved J-encoded phenylalanine. In an earlier analysis of around 640 of the donors, sequences lacking an unambiguous match to a single V gene segment were excluded. An earlier analysis of some 500 of the donors classified V segments as functional when productive rearrangements were above 56.7% and as segregating when the standard deviation between donors was above 5%. A statistical classification framework was built to diagnose cytomegalovirus status from the catalog of TCR beta chain sequences. In a later analysis, V and J genes were assigned by comparing TCR nucleotide sequences against IMGT/GENE-DB human TR gene sequences. In a later analysis, CDR3 sequences and most-parsimonious VDJ recombination scenarios were assigned using the TCRdist pipeline. In a later analysis, each TCR beta chain was defined by its CDR3 amino acid sequence together with its V-gene family, and reads without a unique V-gene family were excluded. In a later analysis, 450 to 600 highly shared, low-generation-probability nucleotide sequences were removed to address suspected cross-contamination and a sequencing artifact. For each public chain, a later analysis derived a clonal expansion index from normalized ranks of inferred template counts within each repertoire. Generation probabilities in a later analysis came from a VDJ recombination model fitted to out-of-frame rearrangements, and those results were checked against IGoR. Hypergeometric tests were used in a later analysis to score TCR-TCR, TCR-HLA and TCR-CMV co-occurrence, with a repertoire-size bias correction applied to the TCR pairs. A later analysis estimated false discovery rates by permuting HLA or CMV assignments 20 times. In a later analysis, co-occurring TCRs were grouped with DBSCAN, and TCRdist sequence similarity was added when clustering was performed within HLA-allele-positive subsets. Co-occurrence clustering excluded repertoires with fewer than 30,000 or more than 120,000 public chains, plus five with anomalous nucleotide sharing. What TCRdb holds here is the immuneACCESS table cut down to in-frame rearrangements. Part of the clones is not present; checked against another copy, under half of the missing clones reflect an unresolved V gene, and the others are unexplained. For V, J and clone size, that table is used; D and trimming come from the DNA. The sample table shows about 93,000 clones, and roughly 67% are seen once. More than 5% of the sample is held by the ten biggest clonotypes.

The sequencing input was PBMCs. This TCR was recovered from a boy younger than 18 in good health and CMV-seropositive. Rearrangement joined TRBV9 to TRBJ2-2; too little of a D gene remains to name it. The nucleotides read TGTGCCAGCAGCGACCGATACGGTGGGGAGCTGTTTTTT. Translated, it reads CASSDRYGGELFF.